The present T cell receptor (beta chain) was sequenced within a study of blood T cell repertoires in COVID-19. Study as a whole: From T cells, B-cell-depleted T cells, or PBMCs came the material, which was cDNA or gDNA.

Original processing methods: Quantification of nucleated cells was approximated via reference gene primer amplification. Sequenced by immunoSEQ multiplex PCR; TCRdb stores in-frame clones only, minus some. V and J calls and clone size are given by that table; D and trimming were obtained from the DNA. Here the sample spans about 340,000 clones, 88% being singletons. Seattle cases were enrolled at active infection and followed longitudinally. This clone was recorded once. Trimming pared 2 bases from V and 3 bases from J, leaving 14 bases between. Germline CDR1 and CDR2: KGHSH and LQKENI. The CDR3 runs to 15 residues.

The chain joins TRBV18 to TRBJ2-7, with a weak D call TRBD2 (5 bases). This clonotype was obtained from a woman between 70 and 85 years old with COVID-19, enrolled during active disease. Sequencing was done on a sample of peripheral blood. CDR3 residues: CASSPTGNRNYEQYF. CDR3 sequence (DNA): TGTGCCAGCTCACCAACGGGAAATCGTAACTACGAGCAGTACTTC.